What follows describes a single TCR beta chain. Its matching antigen is unknown. The study ran its PCR with 60 Vbeta and 13 Jbeta primers. Sequencing was performed with immunoSEQ multiplex PCR; in TCRdb, only in-frame clones are kept and a portion is missing. Here the sample spans about 150,000 clones, over 65% being singletons. The sample originates from a study of cytomegalovirus exposure and HLA in healthy donors. Study-wide results and caveats: A later analysis revealed that TCR association rates differed between HLA loci, peaking at DRB1 and bottoming out at HLA-C. In a later analysis, HLA-associated beta chains showed higher expansion and lower generation probabilities than comparable chains.

Germline lookup yields CDR1 MNHNS and CDR2 SASEGT. V was clipped by 2 bases and J by 7 bases; unmatched bases: 4. The CDR3 has 14 amino acids. This receptor was obtained from a woman aged 40 to 50 in good health and CMV-seronegative. The sequencing input was PBMCs. V usage is TRBV6-1 and J usage is TRBJ2-1; 8 bases are shared with TRBD2. This chain's CDR3 is CASSEQRELNEQFF. As DNA, the CDR3 is TGTGCCAGCAGTGAACAGCGGGAGTTGAATGAGCAGTTCTTC.